Following are 9 T cell receptor beta chains from one sample sequenced in a study of spatial heterogeneity in lung cancer. Indicated time point: sample taken at primary tumor resection. In each case, whole RNA from tumor, nontumor lung or frozen PBMC was sequenced unsorted. TCRdb used MiXCR to reprocess the 5' RACE reads, holding one entry per CDR3 protein. The sample has nearly 50,000 distinct CDR3 sequences, 7.5% to 8% seen once. The specimen comprised PBMCs, sampled at surgery. The receptors originated from a female donor with early-stage non-small cell lung cancer.

About this clonotype itself: This may stem from a read error, because a much larger clone lies one nucleotide away. The chain combines TRBV9 with TRBJ1-1; D is uncertain. The germline V gene encodes CDR1 SGDLS and CDR2 YYNGEE. This CDR3 comprises 14 residues. V lost 0 bases and J 3 bases, leaving 9 bases between the germline ends. CDR3 sequence (DNA): TGTGCCAGCAGCGTAGCTCGGGGAGACACTGAAGCTTTCTTT. Protein sequence: CASSVARGDTEAFF.

This rearrangement joins TRBV19 to TRBJ2-7; tentatively, D is TRBD1 (6 bases). V shed 5 bases and J shed 1 base, with 12 bases lying between them. The CDR3 length is 14 residues. Germline CDR1 and CDR2: LNHDA and SQIVND (reference sequence). DNA of the CDR3: TGTGCCAGTAGTTCCCCGGGACATTCCTACGAGCAGTACTTC. Its translation: CASSSPGHSYEQYF. Combining the CDR3 with reference TRBV19 and TRBJ2-7 gives the whole variable domain DGGITQSPKYLFRKEGQNVTLSCEQNLNHDAMYWYRQDPGQGLRLIYYSQIVNDFQKGDIAEGYSVSREKKESFPLTVTSAQKNPTAFYLCASSSPGHSYEQYFGPGTRLTVT.

The gene calls are TRBV6-7 and TRBJ2-1; D gene unclear. TRBV6-7 is assigned to the ORF class and has an uncertain function. This CDR3 spans 15 amino acids. V dropped 4 bases and J dropped 5 bases, with 15 bases sitting between them. CDR3 amino acids: CASSFPTHRNNEQFF. The CDR3 DNA reads as TGTGCCAGCAGTTTTCCCACTCATCGAAACAATGAGCAGTTCTTC.

The chain combines TRBV3-1 with TRBJ1-6, with D unresolved. This CDR3 comprises 16 residues. Germline CDR1 and CDR2: LGHDT and YNNKEL (reference sequence). Between the trimmed V and J ends, which lost 4 bases and 0 bases, there was a span of 10 bases. CDR3 sequence reads: CASSPPGSSYNSPLHF. DNA of the CDR3: TGTGCCAGCAGCCCCCCGGGGAGCTCCTATAATTCACCCCTCCACTTT.

This clonotype was picked up many times. The chain joins TRBV5-3 to TRBJ2-1, with 9 bases identical to TRBD2. TRBV5-3 is marked as an open reading frame, function uncertain. With 0 bases clipped from V and 9 bases from J, the junction kept 4 bases outside the gene matches. The CDR3 sequence is 14 residues long. The CDR3 reads CARSLGGLATEQFF. The CDR3 nucleotides are TGTGCCAGAAGCTTGGGAGGACTAGCGACTGAGCAGTTCTTC.

The rearrangement links TRBV6-2 or TRBV6-3 to TRBJ2-3; D possibly matches TRBD1 or TRBD2 (5 bases each). The V gene lost 2 bases and the J gene lost 11 bases, with 17 bases spanning the gap. This CDR3 spans 14 amino acids. The germline gives CDR1 MNHEY, CDR2 SVGEGT. CDR3 sequence (DNA): TGTGCCAGCAGTTACAGCATGTCTGTGGGGGAGCAGTATTTT. Amino acids: CASSYSMSVGEQYF.

The J gene is TRBJ2-3, the V gene TRBV4-3; tentatively, D is TRBD1 or TRBD2 (6 bases each). Germline V gene sequence: CDR1 LGHNA, CDR2 YSLEER. CDR3 size: 16 residues. Trimming took 2 bases from V and 3 from J, leaving 15 bases between them. Written as DNA, the CDR3 is TGCGCCAGCAGCCAAAAGGGGGGTCTGGATACAGATACGCAGTATTTT. Amino acids: CASSQKGGLDTDTQYF.

This clonotype was counted ten times or more. The chain employs TRBV7-6 and TRBJ1-1; D might be TRBD1 (5 bases). This CDR3 region has 13 residues. V was shortened by 2 bases and J by 4 bases, with 8 bases between the two germline ends. Germline CDR1 reads SGHVS; CDR2 reads FNYEAQ. CDR3 amino acids: CASSLNGGTEAFF. CDR3 nucleotides: TGTGCCAGCAGCTTAAATGGGGGCACTGAAGCTTTCTTT.

Of note for this clonotype: A much larger clone differs from this one at a single base, so this may be a read error. The rearrangement joins TRBV29-1 to TRBJ1-1; 9 bases are a match to TRBD1. CDR3 length: 15 residues. The V gene's germline CDR1 is SQVTM and CDR2 ANQGSEA. The V segment lost 3 bases and the J segment 4 bases; nucleotides outside the gene matches: 9. CDR3 nucleotide sequence: TGCAGCGTTGACGGTGTTGACAGGGGGAGCACTGAAGCTTTCTTT. This encodes CSVDGVDRGSTEAFF.